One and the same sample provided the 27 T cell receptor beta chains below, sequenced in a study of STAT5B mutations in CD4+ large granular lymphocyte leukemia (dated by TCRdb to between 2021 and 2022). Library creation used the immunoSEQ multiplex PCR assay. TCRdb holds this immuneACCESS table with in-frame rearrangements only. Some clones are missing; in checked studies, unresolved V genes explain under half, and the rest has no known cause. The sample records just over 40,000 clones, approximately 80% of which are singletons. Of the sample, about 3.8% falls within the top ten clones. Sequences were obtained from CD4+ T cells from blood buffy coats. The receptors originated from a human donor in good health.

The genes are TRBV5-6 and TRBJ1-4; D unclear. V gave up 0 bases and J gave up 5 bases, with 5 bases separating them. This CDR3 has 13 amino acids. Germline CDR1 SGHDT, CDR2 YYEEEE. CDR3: CASSLDLNEKLFF. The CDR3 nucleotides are TGTGCCAGCAGCTTGGATCTGAATGAAAAACTGTTTTTT.

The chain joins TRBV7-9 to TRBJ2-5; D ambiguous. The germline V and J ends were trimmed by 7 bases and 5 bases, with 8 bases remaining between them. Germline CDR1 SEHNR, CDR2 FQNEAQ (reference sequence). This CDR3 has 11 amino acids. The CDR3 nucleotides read TGTGCCAGCACGTTACGGGAGACCCAGTACTTC. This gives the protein CASTLRETQYF.

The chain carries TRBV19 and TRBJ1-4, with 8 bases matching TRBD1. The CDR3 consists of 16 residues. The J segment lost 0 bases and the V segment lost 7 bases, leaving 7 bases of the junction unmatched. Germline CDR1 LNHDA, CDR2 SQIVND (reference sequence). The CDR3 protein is CASTRQGSTTNEKLFF. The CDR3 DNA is TGTGCCAGTACCAGACAGGGGAGTACAACTAATGAAAAACTGTTTTTT.

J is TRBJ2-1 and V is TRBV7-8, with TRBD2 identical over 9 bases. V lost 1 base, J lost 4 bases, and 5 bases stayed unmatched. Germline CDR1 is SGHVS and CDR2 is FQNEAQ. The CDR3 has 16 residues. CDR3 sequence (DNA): TGTGCCAGCAGCTTAGAAGGCGGGGGGGCTTACAATGAGCAGTTCTTC. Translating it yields CASSLEGGGAYNEQFF. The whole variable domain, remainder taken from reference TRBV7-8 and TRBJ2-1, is GAGVSQSPRYKVAKRGQDVALRCDPISGHVSLFWYQQALGQGPEFLTYFQNEAQLDKSGLPSDRFFAERPEGSVSTLKIQRTQQEDSAVYLCASSLEGGGAYNEQFFGPGTRLTVL.

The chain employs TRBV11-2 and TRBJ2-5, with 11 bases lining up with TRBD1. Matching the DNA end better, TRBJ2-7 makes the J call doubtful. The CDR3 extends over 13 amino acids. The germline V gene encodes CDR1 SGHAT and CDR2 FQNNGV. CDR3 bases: TGTGCCAGCAGCGACGGGACAGGGGGCGAGCAGTACTTC. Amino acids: CASSDGTGGEQYF.

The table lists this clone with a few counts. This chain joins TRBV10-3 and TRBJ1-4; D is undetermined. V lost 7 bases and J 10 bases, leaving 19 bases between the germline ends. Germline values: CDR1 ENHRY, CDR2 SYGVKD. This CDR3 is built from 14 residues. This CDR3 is CAIKNSLQSGKLFF. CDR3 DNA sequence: TGTGCCATCAAGAACAGCCTTCAAAGCGGAAAACTGTTTTTT.

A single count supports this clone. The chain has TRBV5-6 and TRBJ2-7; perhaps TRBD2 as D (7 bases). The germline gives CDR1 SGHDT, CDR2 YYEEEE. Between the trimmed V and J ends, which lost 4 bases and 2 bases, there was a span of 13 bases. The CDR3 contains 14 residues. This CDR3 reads CASSPSGGPYEQYF. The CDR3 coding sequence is TGTGCCAGCAGCCCATCCGGGGGGCCCTACGAGCAGTACTTC.

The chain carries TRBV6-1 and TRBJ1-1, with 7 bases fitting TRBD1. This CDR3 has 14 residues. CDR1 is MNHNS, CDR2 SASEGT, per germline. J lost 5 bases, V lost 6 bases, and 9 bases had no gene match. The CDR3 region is CASSPRQGGTEAFF. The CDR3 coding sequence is TGTGCCAGCAGCCCCAGACAGGGCGGAACTGAAGCTTTCTTT.

In nucleotides, the CDR3 is TGTGCCAGTAGTATAAGTTTGGGTCAGCAAGTTTATAGCAATCAGCCCCAGCATTTT. This encodes CASSISLGQQVYSNQPQHF. The rearrangement joins TRBV19 to TRBJ1-5; D is unresolved. The germline V gene has CDR1 LNHDA and CDR2 SQIVND (reference sequence). This CDR3 is 19 amino acids long. With 2 bases removed from V and 0 bases from J, the gap between germline ends came to 20 bases.

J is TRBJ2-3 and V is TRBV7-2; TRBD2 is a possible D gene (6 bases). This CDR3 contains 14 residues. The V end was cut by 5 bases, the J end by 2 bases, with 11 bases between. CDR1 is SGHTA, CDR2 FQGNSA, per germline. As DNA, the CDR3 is TGTGCCAGCAGCCCGGGACTTCCCACAGATACGCAGTATTTT. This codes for CASSPGLPTDTQYF.

The CDR3: CASSPDPSRRETQYF. CDR3 DNA sequence: TGTGCCAGCAGCCCCGACCCAAGCCGCCGGGAGACCCAGTACTTC. This sequence joins TRBV5-4 and TRBJ2-5; D uncertain. V dropped 4 bases and J dropped 5 bases, with 18 bases sitting between them. The CDR3 runs to 15 residues. Germline V gene sequence: CDR1 SGHNT, CDR2 YYREEE (reference sequence).

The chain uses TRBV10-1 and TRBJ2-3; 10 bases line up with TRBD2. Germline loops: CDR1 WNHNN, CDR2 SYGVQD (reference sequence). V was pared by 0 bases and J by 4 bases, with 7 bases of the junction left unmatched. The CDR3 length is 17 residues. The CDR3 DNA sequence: TGCGCCAGCAGTGAGTCAGCTAGCGGGGGCACCGCAGATACGCAGTATTTT. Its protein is CASSESASGGTADTQYF.

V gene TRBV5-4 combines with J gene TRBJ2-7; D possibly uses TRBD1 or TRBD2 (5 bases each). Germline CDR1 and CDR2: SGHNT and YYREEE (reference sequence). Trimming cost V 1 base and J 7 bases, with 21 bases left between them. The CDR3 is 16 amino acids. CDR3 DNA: TGTGCCAGCAGCTTGAATAGAGGGCTCCTGTGGGGGGAGCAGTACTTC. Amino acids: CASSLNRGLLWGEQYF.

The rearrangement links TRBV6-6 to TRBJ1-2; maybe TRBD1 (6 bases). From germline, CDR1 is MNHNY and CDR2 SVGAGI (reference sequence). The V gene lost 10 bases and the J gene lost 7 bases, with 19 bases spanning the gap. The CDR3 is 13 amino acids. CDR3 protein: CAIEGGSKSGYTF. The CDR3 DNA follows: TGTGCCATCGAGGGGGGATCTAAGTCTGGCTACACCTTC.

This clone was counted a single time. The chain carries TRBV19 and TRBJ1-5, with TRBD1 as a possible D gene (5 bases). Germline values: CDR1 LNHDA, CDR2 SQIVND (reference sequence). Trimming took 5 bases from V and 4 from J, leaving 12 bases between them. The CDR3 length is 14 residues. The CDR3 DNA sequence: TGTGCCAGTAGTTACGGGGGAGGAAATCAGCCCCAGCATTTT. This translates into CASSYGGGNQPQHF.

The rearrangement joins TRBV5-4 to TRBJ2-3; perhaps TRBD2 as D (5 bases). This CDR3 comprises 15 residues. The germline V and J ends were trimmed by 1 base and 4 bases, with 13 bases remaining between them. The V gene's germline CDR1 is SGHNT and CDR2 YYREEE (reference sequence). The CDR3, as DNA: TGTGCCAGCAGCTTGAGGAGTAGCGCTGCAGATACGCAGTATTTT. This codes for CASSLRSSAADTQYF.

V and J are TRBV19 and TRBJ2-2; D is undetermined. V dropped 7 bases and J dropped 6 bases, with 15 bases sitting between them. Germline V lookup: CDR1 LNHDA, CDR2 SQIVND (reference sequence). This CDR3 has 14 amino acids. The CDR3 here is CASISFGPSGELFF. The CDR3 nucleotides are TGTGCCAGTATAAGCTTCGGCCCCTCCGGGGAGCTGTTTTTT.

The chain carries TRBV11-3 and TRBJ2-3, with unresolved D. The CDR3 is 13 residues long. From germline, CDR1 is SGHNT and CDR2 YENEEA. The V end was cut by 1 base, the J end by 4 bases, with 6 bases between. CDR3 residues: CASSLGASDTQYF. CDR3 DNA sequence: TGTGCCAGCAGCTTAGGCGCCTCAGATACGCAGTATTTT.

CDR3 bases: TGTGCCAGCAGCCCCCAATGGGCGGATCAAGGGGGAGGCTACACCTTC. Protein sequence: CASSPQWADQGGGYTF. V usage is TRBV7-2 and J usage is TRBJ1-2; D perhaps matches TRBD1 (6 bases). From germline, CDR1 is SGHTA and CDR2 FQGNSA. The CDR3 consists of 16 residues. V was shortened by 5 bases and J by 8 bases, with 24 bases between the two germline ends.

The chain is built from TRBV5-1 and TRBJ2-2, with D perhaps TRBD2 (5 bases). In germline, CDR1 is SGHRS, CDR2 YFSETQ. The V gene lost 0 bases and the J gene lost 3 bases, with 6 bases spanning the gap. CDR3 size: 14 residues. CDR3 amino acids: CASSLAGDTGELFF. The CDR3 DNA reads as TGCGCCAGCAGCTTGGCCGGGGACACCGGGGAGCTGTTTTTT.

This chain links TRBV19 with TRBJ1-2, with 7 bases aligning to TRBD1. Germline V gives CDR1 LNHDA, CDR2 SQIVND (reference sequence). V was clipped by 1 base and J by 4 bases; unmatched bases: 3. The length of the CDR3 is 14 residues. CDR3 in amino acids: CASSIAHRGYGYTF. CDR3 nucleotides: TGTGCCAGTAGTATAGCACACAGGGGCTATGGCTACACCTTC.

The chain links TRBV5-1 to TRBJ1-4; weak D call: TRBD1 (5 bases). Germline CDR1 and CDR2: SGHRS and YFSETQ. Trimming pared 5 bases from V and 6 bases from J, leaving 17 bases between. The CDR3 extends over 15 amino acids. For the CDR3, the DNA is TGCGCCAGCAGTTGGGGGAGGGGCCCAGATGAAAAACTGTTTTTT. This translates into CASSWGRGPDEKLFF. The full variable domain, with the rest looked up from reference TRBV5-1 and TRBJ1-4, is KAGVTQTPRYLIKTRGQQVTLSCSPISGHRSVSWYQQTPGQGLQFLFEYFSETQRNKGNFPGRFSGRQFSNSRSEMNVSTLELGDSALYLCASSWGRGPDEKLFFGSGTQLSVL.

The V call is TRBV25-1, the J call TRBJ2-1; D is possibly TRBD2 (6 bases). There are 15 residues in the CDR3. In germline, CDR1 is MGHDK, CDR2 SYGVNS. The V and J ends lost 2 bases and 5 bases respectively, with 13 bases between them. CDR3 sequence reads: CASSEPSLANNEQFF. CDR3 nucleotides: TGTGCCAGCAGTGAACCTAGTCTAGCGAACAATGAGCAGTTCTTC.

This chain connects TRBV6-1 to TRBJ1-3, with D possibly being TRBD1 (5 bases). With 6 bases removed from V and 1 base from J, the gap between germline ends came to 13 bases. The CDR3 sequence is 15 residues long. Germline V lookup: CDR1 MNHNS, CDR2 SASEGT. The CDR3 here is CASRTARESGNTIYF. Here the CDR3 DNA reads TGTGCCAGCAGGACCGCCAGGGAGTCTGGAAACACCATATATTTT.

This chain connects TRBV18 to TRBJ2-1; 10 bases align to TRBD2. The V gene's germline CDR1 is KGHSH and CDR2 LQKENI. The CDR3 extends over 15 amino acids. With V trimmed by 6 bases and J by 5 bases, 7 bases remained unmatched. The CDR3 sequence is CASSPGLAKNNEQFF. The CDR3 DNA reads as TGTGCCAGCTCCCCGGGACTAGCGAAAAACAATGAGCAGTTCTTC. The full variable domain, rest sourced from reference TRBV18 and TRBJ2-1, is NAGVMQNPRHLVRRRGQEARLRCSPMKGHSHVYWYRQLPEEGLKFMVYLQKENIIDESGMPKERFSAEFPKEGPSILRIQQVVRGDSAAYFCASSPGLAKNNEQFFGPGTRLTVL.

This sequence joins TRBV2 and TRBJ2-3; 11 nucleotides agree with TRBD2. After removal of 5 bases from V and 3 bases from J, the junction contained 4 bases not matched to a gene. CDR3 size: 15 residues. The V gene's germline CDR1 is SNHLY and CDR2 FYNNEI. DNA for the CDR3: TGTGCCAGCAGTAAATTAGCGGGAGGGACAGATACGCAGTATTTT. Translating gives CASSKLAGGTDTQYF.

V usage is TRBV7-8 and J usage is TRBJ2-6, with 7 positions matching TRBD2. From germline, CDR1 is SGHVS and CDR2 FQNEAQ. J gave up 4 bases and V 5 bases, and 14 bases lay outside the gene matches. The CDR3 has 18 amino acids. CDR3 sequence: CASSPPPHRGGGANVLTF. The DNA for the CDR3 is TGTGCCAGCAGCCCGCCCCCGCACCGCGGGGGAGGGGCCAACGTCCTGACTTTC.